Listed here are 16 T cell receptor beta chains from one sample, sequenced in a study of regulatory T cells in long-lasting Graves disease. Combining iRepertoire HTBI primers with Arm-PCR of CDR3 regions, the authors built TCR beta libraries. Using its own MiXCR run on the multiplex PCR reads, TCRdb lists one record per CDR3 protein. The data contain approximately 350,000 distinct CDR3 sequences, about 11% of them singletons. Time point reported: newly diagnosed GD, antithyroid drugs for less than 3 months. RNA from PBMCs was the source of the TCR library. These sequences were also reported in another study, on T cells in Graves' hyperthyroidism and ophthalmopathy.

The sample consisted of peripheral blood mononuclear cells (PBMCs), taken at new diagnosis, from a patient treated with antithyroid drugs. These TCRs come from a woman under 30 with Graves disease.

This clonotype was detected ten times or more. The chain couples TRBV20-1 to TRBJ1-1; the D is unclear. V was clipped by 3 bases and J by 2 bases, with 13 bases between them. This CDR3 is built from 14 residues. The germline V gene encodes CDR1 DFQATT and CDR2 SNEGSKA (reference sequence). The CDR3, as DNA: TGCAGTGCTAGGGACCCCTGGCTCAACACTGAAGCTTTCTTT. Residues: CSARDPWLNTEAFF.

This clonotype was seen more than once but under ten times. The rearrangement uses TRBV19 and TRBJ1-1; D is undetermined. V was pared by 5 bases and J by 3 bases, with 13 bases between. Germline V gene sequence: CDR1 LNHDA, CDR2 SQIVND (reference sequence). The CDR3 is made up of 14 amino acids. CDR3 region: CASSASGKDTEAFF. The CDR3 nucleotides read TGTGCCAGTAGTGCCTCCGGGAAGGACACTGAAGCTTTCTTT.

The rearrangement links TRBV6-2 or TRBV6-3 to TRBJ2-3; 9 bases map to TRBD2. J lost 6 bases, V lost 4 bases, and 11 bases had no gene match. This CDR3 spans 16 amino acids. Germline-derived CDR1 and CDR2 are MNHEY and SVGEGT. The chain's CDR3 is CASSSLGREGHDTQYF. CDR3 nucleotides: TGTGCCAGCAGTTCCCTCGGGCGGGAGGGCCACGATACGCAGTATTTT.

The CDR3 is CASSSRDYQYF. CDR3 bases: TGTGCCAGCAGCTCCCGGGACTATCAGTACTTC. The V and J genes are TRBV5-5 and TRBJ2-7, with TRBD2 matching over 7 bases. The V segment lost 3 bases and the J segment 10 bases; nucleotides outside the gene matches: 4. The CDR3 spans 11 residues. The V gene's germline CDR1 is SGHKS and CDR2 YYEKEE (reference sequence).

At least ten counts were recorded for this clonotype. This chain connects TRBV6-2 or TRBV6-3 to TRBJ1-2; D call uncertain. Per the germline V gene, CDR1 is MNHEY and CDR2 is SVGEGT. The V end lost 4 bases, the J end lost 0 bases, and 3 bases lay between the germline ends. This CDR3 has 12 residues. The CDR3 DNA follows: TGTGCCAGCAGTTGGACTAACTATGGCTACACCTTC. Translating it yields CASSWTNYGYTF.

There are many counts of this clonotype. This rearrangement joins TRBV6-2 or TRBV6-3 to TRBJ2-1; TRBD2 aligns across 8 bases. After removal of 7 bases from V and 10 bases from J, the junction contained 6 bases not matched to a gene. The CDR3 extends over 12 amino acids. Germline CDR1 reads MNHEY; CDR2 reads SVGEGT. CDR3 DNA sequence: TGTGCCAGCAATATAAAGCGGGGGGAGCAGTTCTTC. Translation gives CASNIKRGEQFF.

Only a few counts were recorded for this clonotype. This sequence joins TRBV4-3 and TRBJ2-7; TRBD1 might be the D (6 bases). The CDR3 has 15 amino acids. Germline V gene sequence: CDR1 LGHNA, CDR2 YSLEER. Trimming stripped 0 bases from V and 5 bases from J, with 14 bases between. CDR3 residues: CASSQDAKQGDEQYF. CDR3 sequence (DNA): TGCGCCAGCAGCCAAGACGCTAAACAGGGAGACGAGCAGTACTTC.

This clonotype came up many times. The chain combines TRBV2 with TRBJ1-1; weak D call: TRBD1 (5 bases). Germline lookup yields CDR1 SNHLY and CDR2 FYNNEI. The CDR3 sequence is 14 residues long. V lost 10 bases, J lost 6 bases, and 21 bases lay in between. CDR3 residues: CATLLGGYEAEAFF. The DNA of the CDR3 is TGTGCCACCCTGCTGGGGGGGTACGAGGCTGAAGCTTTCTTT.

This clonotype has at least ten counts. The rearrangement uses TRBV20-1 and TRBJ1-1; D unresolved. The CDR3 is 11 amino acids. CDR1 DFQATT and CDR2 SNEGSKA come from the germline V gene (reference sequence). V lost 3 bases to trimming and J lost 4 bases, with 6 bases between them. This chain's CDR3 is CSASYGTEAFF. The CDR3, as DNA: TGCAGTGCTAGTTACGGCACTGAAGCTTTCTTT.

In this sample, this clonotype turned up many times. This chain joins TRBV7-2 and TRBJ2-5; D may correspond to TRBD1 or TRBD2 (5 bases each). Between the trimmed V and J ends, which lost 1 base and 7 bases, there was a span of 13 bases. The CDR3 is 14 residues long. Germline V gives CDR1 SGHTA, CDR2 FQGNSA. The CDR3 nucleotides read TGTGCCAGCAGCTTAGGACTCCTGAGGGGGACCCAGTACTTC. Translating it yields CASSLGLLRGTQYF. The full variable domain, its missing parts supplied by reference TRBV7-2 and TRBJ2-5, is GAGVSQSPSNKVTEKGKDVELRCDPISGHTALYWYRQSLGQGLEFLIYFQGNSAPDKSGLPSDRFSAERTGGSVSTLTIQRTQQEDSAVYLCASSLGLLRGTQYFGPGTRLLVL.

This clonotype was detected ten times or more. This sequence joins TRBV2 and TRBJ2-7; TRBD2 agrees at 8 bases. The germline CDR1 and CDR2 sequences are SNHLY and FYNNEI. Trimming at V came to 6 bases and at J to 3 bases, leaving 10 bases not matched to a gene. CDR3 length equals 15 residues. The CDR3: CASRAGTSSDYEQYF. The CDR3 nucleotides read TGTGCCAGCAGGGCGGGGACTAGTTCAGACTACGAGCAGTACTTC.

This clonotype was counted many times. The CDR3 coding sequence is TGTGCCAGCAGCTTAGCAAAGGACAGGGGATCGGGTACTGAAGCTTTCTTT. It codes for CASSLAKDRGSGTEAFF. The rearrangement links TRBV7-9 to TRBJ1-1, with TRBD1 matching over 9 bases. Germline lookup yields CDR1 SEHNR and CDR2 FQNEAQ (reference sequence). CDR3 length equals 17 residues. V trimming: 0 bases; J trimming: 5 bases; junction bases outside the gene matches: 10.

The chain links TRBV10-3 to TRBJ2-5; D unclear. Trimming took 6 bases from V and 1 from J, leaving 6 bases between them. There are 12 residues in the CDR3. Germline lookup yields CDR1 ENHRY and CDR2 SYGVKD. The CDR3 DNA sequence: TGTGCCATCAGCTCCCGCCAAGAGACCCAGTACTTC. This translates into CAISSRQETQYF.

In this sample, this clonotype turned up many times. The chain couples TRBV11-2 to TRBJ2-6; D remains unclear. V was pared by 3 bases and J by 0 bases, with 9 bases between. Per the germline V gene, CDR1 is SGHAT and CDR2 is FQNNGV. The CDR3 is 16 residues long. CDR3 in amino acids: CASSFEWLSGANVLTF. The CDR3, as DNA: TGTGCCAGCAGCTTTGAATGGCTCTCTGGGGCCAACGTCCTGACTTTC.

This clonotype came up a few times. The chain joins TRBV10-2 to TRBJ2-6; D possibly matches TRBD1 or TRBD2 (5 bases each). Per the germline V gene, CDR1 is WSHSY and CDR2 is SAAADI. Trimming removed 8 bases at V and 2 bases at J, with 19 bases between. The CDR3 runs 17 residues. The CDR3 bases are TGCGCCAGCGCCCGTTATGGGGGACCCCCTGGGGCCAACGTCCTGACTTTC. Translating it yields CASARYGGPPGANVLTF.

This clonotype was detected once. Compared with germline, one end of the junction differs, possibly owing to a read error. The chain combines TRBV11-3 with TRBJ1-1, with a possible D match to TRBD1 (5 bases). The CDR3 sequence is 13 residues long. Germline V gene lookup returns CDR1 SGHNT and CDR2 YENEEA. The CDR3 here is CASSLDSDTQAFF. Written as DNA, the CDR3 is TGTGCCAGCAGCTTGGATTCGGACACTCAAGCTTTCTTT.